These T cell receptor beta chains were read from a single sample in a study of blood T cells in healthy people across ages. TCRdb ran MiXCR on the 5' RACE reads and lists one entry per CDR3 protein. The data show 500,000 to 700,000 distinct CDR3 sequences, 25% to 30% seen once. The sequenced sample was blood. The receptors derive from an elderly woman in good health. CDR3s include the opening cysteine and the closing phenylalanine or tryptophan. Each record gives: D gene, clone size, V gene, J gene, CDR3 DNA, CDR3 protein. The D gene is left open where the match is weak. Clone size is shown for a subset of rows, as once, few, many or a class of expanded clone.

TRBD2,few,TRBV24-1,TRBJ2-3,TGTGCCACCAGTGATTCTAGCGGGGGGTGGGGCACAGATACGCAGTATTTT,CATSDSSGGWGTDTQYF
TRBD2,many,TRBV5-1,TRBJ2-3,TGCGCCAGCAGCAGGGACAGCTACCCTAGCGGGGCTCTCACAGATACGCAGTATTTT,CASSRDSYPSGALTDTQYF
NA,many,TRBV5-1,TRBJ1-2,TGCGCCAGCAGCCCTCAGGGTACAGGCTATGGCTACACCTTC,CASSPQGTGYGYTF
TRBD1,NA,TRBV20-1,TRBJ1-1,TGCAGTGCCCTTTCCGGGACAGGGGGAAACACTGAAGCTTTCTTT,CSALSGTGGNTEAFF
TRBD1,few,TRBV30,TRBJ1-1,TGTGCCTGGAAGACAGGGCGGACTGAAGCTTTCTTT,CAWKTGRTEAFF
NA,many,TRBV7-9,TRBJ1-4,TGTGCCAGCAGCCCGGCTCAGAGAGCAACTAATGAAAAACTGTTTTTT,CASSPAQRATNEKLFF
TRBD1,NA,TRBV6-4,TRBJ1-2,TGTGCCAGCAGTGACACCCCACAGGGGGTAGGTGGCTACACCTTC,CASSDTPQGVGGYTF
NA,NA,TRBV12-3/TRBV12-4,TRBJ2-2,TGTGCCAGCAGTTTTAAGGACGCCGGGGAGCTGTTTTTT,CASSFKDAGELFF
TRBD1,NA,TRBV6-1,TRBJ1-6,TGTGCCAGCAGGACAGGGACTTCTTCACCCCTCCACTTT,CASRTGTSSPLHF
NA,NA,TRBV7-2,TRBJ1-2,TGTGCCAGCAGCTTGGCCTCTGACTATGGCTACACCTTC,CASSLASDYGYTF
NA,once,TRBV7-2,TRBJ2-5,TGTGCCAGCAGCTTAGCGTTGGCCCCTGAAGAGACCCAGTACTTC,CASSLALAPEETQYF
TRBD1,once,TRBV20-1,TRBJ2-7,TGCAGTGCTGGGACAGGAGAGACCTACGAGCAGTACTTC,CSAGTGETYEQYF
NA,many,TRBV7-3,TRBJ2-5,TGTGCCAGCAGCTTAACCTATAAAGAGACCCAGTACTTC,CASSLTYKETQYF
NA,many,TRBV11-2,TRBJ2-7,TGTGCCAGCAGCGCGGATCACAGGTACTCCTACGAGCAGTACTTC,CASSADHRYSYEQYF
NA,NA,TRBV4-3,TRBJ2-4,TGCGCCAGCAGCCAAGATCTGGCTCCGGGAAACATTCAGTACTTC,CASSQDLAPGNIQYF
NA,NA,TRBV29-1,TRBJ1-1,TGCAGTGTCCCTTTGTCAGGCATGAACACTGAAGCTTTCTTT,CSVPLSGMNTEAFF
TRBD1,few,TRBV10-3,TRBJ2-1,TGTGCCATCAGTGAGTCAGGGGACAGGGCTCAGTTCTTC,CAISESGDRAQFF
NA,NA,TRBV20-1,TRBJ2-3,TGCAGTGCTAAAACGGGGGCCGCGCTCGCCAATACGCAGTATTTT,CSAKTGAALANTQYF
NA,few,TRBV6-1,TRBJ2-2,TGTGCCAGCGTGCGTGGAGGGCGGGTCACCGGGGAGCTGTTTTTT,CASVRGGRVTGELFF
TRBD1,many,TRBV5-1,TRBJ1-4,TGCGCCAGCAGCGAATCCGGGACAGTTGATGAAAAACTGTTTTTT,CASSESGTVDEKLFF
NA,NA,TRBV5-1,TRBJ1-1,TGCGCCAGCATGACAGGACAACAGGAAACTGAAGCTTTCTTT,CASMTGQQETEAFF
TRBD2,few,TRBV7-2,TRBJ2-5,TGTGCCAGCAGCTTCGCGGGACTAGGAGTTCAGTACTTC,CASSFAGLGVQYF
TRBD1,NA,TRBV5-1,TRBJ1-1,TGCGCCAGCAGCGAAAGCATGACAGGGGGTATCACTGAAGCTTTCTTT,CASSESMTGGITEAFF
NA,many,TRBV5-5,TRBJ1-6,TGTGCCAGCAGCTTGACATGGGATTCACCCCTCCACTTT,CASSLTWDSPLHF
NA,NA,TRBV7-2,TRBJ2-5,TGTGCCAGCAGCTTTACTGGACAGCAAGAGACCCAGTACTTC,CASSFTGQQETQYF
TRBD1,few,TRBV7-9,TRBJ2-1,TGTACCAGCAGCTCCGACAGGGGGCGCAAAAATGAGCAGTTCTTC,CTSSSDRGRKNEQFF
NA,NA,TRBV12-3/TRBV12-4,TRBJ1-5,TGTGCCAGCAGTTTAGTAGGGCTGCGGCAGCCCCAGCATTTT,CASSLVGLRQPQHF
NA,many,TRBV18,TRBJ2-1,TGTGCCAGCTCACCAGTAGGGGATACCTACAATGAGCAGTTCTTC,CASSPVGDTYNEQFF
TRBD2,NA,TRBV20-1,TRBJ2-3,TGCAGTGCTGAGAAGTCTGGCGGGGGGATTACAGATACGCAGTATTTT,CSAEKSGGGITDTQYF
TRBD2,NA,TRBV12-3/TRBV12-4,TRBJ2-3,TGTGCCAGCAGAGGACTAGCGGGGAGCACAGATACGCAGTATTTT,CASRGLAGSTDTQYF
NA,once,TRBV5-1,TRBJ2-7,TGCGCCAGCAGCTTGAGGGTACAGGATGTCGAGCAGTACTTC,CASSLRVQDVEQYF
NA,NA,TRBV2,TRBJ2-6,TGTGCCAGCAGCGGGGGGCTCTCTGGGGCCAACGTCCTGACTTTC,CASSGGLSGANVLTF
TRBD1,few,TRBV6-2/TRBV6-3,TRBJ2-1,TGTGCCAGCACCCAGGGACAGGGACCGTTCTTC,CASTQGQGPFF
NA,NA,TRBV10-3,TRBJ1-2,TGTGCCAGCAGTAGAACAGGGCACTATGGCTACACCTTC,CASSRTGHYGYTF
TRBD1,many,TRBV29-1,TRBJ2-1,TGCAGCGTTGAGGGTCAGGGGGTCGGCAATGAGCAGTTCTTC,CSVEGQGVGNEQFF
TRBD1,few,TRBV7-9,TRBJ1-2,TGTGCCAGCAGCTCCGCCGACCGGGACAGGGGTGGCGGCTATGGCTACACCTTC,CASSSADRDRGGGYGYTF
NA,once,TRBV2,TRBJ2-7,TGTGCCAGCAGTAGGAGCCCCTATCGGATTGGTAATGAGCAGTACTTC,CASSRSPYRIGNEQYF
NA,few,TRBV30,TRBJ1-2,TGTGCCTGGAATGGCGCAGGCTATGGCTACACCTTC,CAWNGAGYGYTF
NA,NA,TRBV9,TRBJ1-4,NA,CASSVGLGNEKPFF
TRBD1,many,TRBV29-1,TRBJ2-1,TGCAGCGTTTTGACAGGGGGCTCCTACAATGAGCAGTTCTTC,CSVLTGGSYNEQFF
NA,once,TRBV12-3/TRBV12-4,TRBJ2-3,TGTGCCAGCAGTTTGAGCGTGGGAACAGATGCGCAGTATTTT,CASSLSVGTDAQYF
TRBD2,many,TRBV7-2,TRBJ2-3,TGTGCCAGCAGCCCCCCGGGCGGGGGGCGCACAGATACGCAGTATTTT,CASSPPGGGRTDTQYF
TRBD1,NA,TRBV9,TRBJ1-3,TGTGCCAGCAGCGCCGAGAGGGGGCCTGGAAACACCATATATTTT,CASSAERGPGNTIYF
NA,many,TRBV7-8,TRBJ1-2,TGTGCCAGCAGCTCCTTCCCTAAGGGTGACTATGGCTACACCTTC,CASSSFPKGDYGYTF
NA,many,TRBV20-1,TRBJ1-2,TGCAGTGCTACCGGGGCTAACTATGGCTACACCTTC,CSATGANYGYTF